Presented here are 20 T cell receptor beta chains from one specimen sequenced in a study of T cells expressing NK-cell markers. TCRdb re-called the 5' RACE reads and gives one entry per CDR3 protein, without DNA. Its clone listing holds roughly 390,000 distinct CDR3 sequences. Sample: blood T cells: a sorted CD56 or NKG2C T cell subset, CD4+ or CD8+ T cells, or bulk PBMC T cells (not recorded which). The source of these receptors is a man aged 18 to 69 in good health.

This rearrangement joins TRBV7-2 to TRBJ2-1; TCRdb's D call of TRBD2 is untestable without DNA. The CDR3 is made up of 14 amino acids. The germline V gene has CDR1 SGHTA and CDR2 FQGNSA. The CDR3 sequence: CASSVYGEGNEQFF.

This chain links TRBV20-1 with TRBJ2-1; without DNA, the TCRdb call of TRBD1 cannot be checked. There are 15 residues in the CDR3. Germline CDR1 DFQATT, CDR2 SNEGSKA (reference sequence). This CDR3 reads CSARAGQGNYNEQFF.

The J gene is TRBJ1-2, the V gene TRBV7-2; without DNA, the TCRdb call of TRBD1 cannot be checked. Germline CDR1 reads SGHTA; CDR2 reads FQGNSA. The CDR3 runs to 13 residues. The CDR3: CASSQQGRYGYTF.

The chain employs TRBV5-1 and TRBJ2-2; without DNA, the TCRdb call of TRBD1 cannot be checked. Germline loops: CDR1 SGHRS, CDR2 YFSETQ. The CDR3 sequence is 16 residues long. The CDR3 protein is CASSLRTGRNTGELFF.

This rearrangement joins TRBV12-3 or TRBV12-4 to TRBJ2-2. This CDR3 comprises 18 residues. CDR3 sequence: CASSLTLTAGVNTGELFF.

The chain combines TRBV5-1 with TRBJ2-3; TCRdb's D call, TRBD1, is unchecked because there is no DNA. This CDR3 is built from 14 residues. Germline CDR1 is SGHRS and CDR2 is YFSETQ. The chain's CDR3 is CASSPGRGADTQYF.

The V gene is TRBV13, the J gene TRBJ2-5; TCRdb's D gene call, TRBD2, goes unchecked for lack of DNA. This CDR3 comprises 12 residues. Per germline, CDR1 PRHDT and CDR2 FYEKMQ (reference sequence). The CDR3 sequence is CASSPRVETQYF.

J is TRBJ2-7 and V is TRBV28; no DNA is available, so the TRBD1 call from TCRdb remains unchecked. There are 14 residues in the CDR3. Looked up from germline, CDR1 is MDHEN and CDR2 is SYDVKM. CDR3 protein: CASSTGDGAYEQYF.

The chain uses TRBV10-2 and TRBJ2-6; the TCRdb call, TRBD2, lacks DNA for checking. CDR1 is WSHSY and CDR2 is SAAADI in the germline V gene. CDR3 size: 16 residues. CDR3 sequence reads: CASSGADSSGSNVLTF.

The chain carries TRBV19 and TRBJ2-1; TCRdb's D gene call, TRBD1, goes unchecked for lack of DNA. This CDR3 is built from 15 residues. Germline lookup yields CDR1 LNHDA and CDR2 SQIVND (reference sequence). CDR3 residues: CASTRSGGFFDEQFF.

The chain joins TRBV24-1 to TRBJ2-7; with no DNA, the TCRdb D assignment of TRBD1 cannot be verified. This CDR3 comprises 16 residues. Germline V gene lookup returns CDR1 KGHDR and CDR2 SFDVKD. The chain's CDR3 is CATSDFNQGWVYEQYF.

The chain couples TRBV29-1 to TRBJ2-1; absent DNA, TCRdb's TRBD2 call cannot be checked. The germline V gene has CDR1 SQVTM and CDR2 ANQGSEA. The CDR3 spans 13 residues. The CDR3 loop reads CSGLRGGLDEQFF.

The rearrangement joins TRBV6-5 to TRBJ2-7; the TCRdb call, TRBD1, lacks DNA for checking. Germline assignment: CDR1 MNHEY and CDR2 SVGAGI. The CDR3 is 15 amino acids. CDR3 sequence reads: CASSYRSTTGGHQYF.

The chain has TRBV5-4 and TRBJ1-2; TCRdb reports TRBD1, a call that lacks DNA to check it against. From germline, CDR1 is SGHNT and CDR2 YYREEE (reference sequence). The CDR3 runs 15 residues. CDR3 region: CASSWGGQLPYGYTF.

The chain carries TRBV2 and TRBJ2-3; the TCRdb D gene call, TRBD2, has no DNA to confirm it. The CDR3 spans 14 residues. Germline assignment: CDR1 SNHLY and CDR2 FYNNEI. The chain's CDR3 is CATAAGASTDTQYF.

The chain links TRBV3-1 to TRBJ2-2; the TRBD1 assignment by TCRdb is unverifiable without DNA. The CDR3 runs 13 residues. Germline-derived CDR1 and CDR2 are LGHDT and YNNKEL (reference sequence). The CDR3 region is CASSVGQGRELFF.

The chain joins TRBV6-5 to TRBJ2-3; the TRBD1 assignment by TCRdb is unverifiable without DNA. This CDR3 is 17 amino acids long. The germline V gene encodes CDR1 MNHEY and CDR2 SVGAGI. The CDR3 is CASSPLLTTYHGGTQYF.

The chain joins TRBV12-1 to TRBJ2-7; TCRdb picks TRBD1, but there is no DNA to check that call. TRBV12-1 is designated a pseudogene. The CDR3 loop spans 14 amino acids. CDR3 amino acids: CASSPGSKIHEQYF.

The V and J genes are TRBV7-9 and TRBJ1-4; TCRdb selects TRBD1, and the lack of DNA leaves this call unchecked. Germline CDR1 is SEHNR and CDR2 is FQNEAQ (reference sequence). The CDR3 is 16 amino acids. CDR3 in amino acids: CASSGQGWRANEKLFF.

The chain has TRBV7-2 and TRBJ1-2; absent DNA, TCRdb's TRBD1 call cannot be checked. Germline V gene lookup returns CDR1 SGHTA and CDR2 FQGNSA. The CDR3 extends over 14 amino acids. This chain's CDR3 is CASSFKRQGHGYTF.